This T cell receptor beta chain was sequenced in a study of blood T cell repertoires in COVID-19. Profiled with immunoSEQ multiplex PCR; TCRdb holds only in-frame clones, not every one. This sample has roughly 250,000 clones, with 80% to 90% found just once. The germline V gene encodes CDR1 SGHRS and CDR2 YFSETQ. The CDR3 totals 17 residues. Trimming took 0 bases from V and 7 from J; bases not matched to a gene: 15. The chain recombines TRBV5-1 with TRBJ1-2, with 7 bases identical to TRBD1. The TCR comes from a woman aged 18 to 35 who had recovered from COVID-19. Sequenced material: PBMCs or T cells enriched from blood (not recorded which). As DNA, the CDR3 is TGCGCCAGCAGCTTGGTACCCCCCGGGACAGAAGTAGGTGGCTACACCTTC. This encodes CASSLVPPGTEVGGYTF. The complete variable domain, with remaining parts taken from reference TRBV5-1 and TRBJ1-2, reads KAGVTQTPRYLIKTRGQQVTLSCSPISGHRSVSWYQQTPGQGLQFLFEYFSETQRNKGNFPGRFSGRQFSNSRSEMNVSTLELGDSALYLCASSLVPPGTEVGGYTFGSGTRLTVV.